These T cell receptor beta chains were read from a single sample in a study of blood T cell repertoires in COVID-19. Method: immunoSEQ multiplex PCR; TCRdb's copy keeps in-frame clones and lacks some. Among under 45,000 clones listed, more than 70% were seen once. The sequencing input was peripheral blood. These receptors were collected from an elderly woman with active or convalescent COVID-19. The CDR3 runs from the conserved cysteine through the conserved F or W. A D gene is named only where the DNA matches it firmly. Size tells how often a clone was seen (once, few, many) or the class of an expanded clone, and some rows leave it out.

clone_size,d_call,j_call,v_call,cdr3_nt,cdr3_aa
-,TRBD2,TRBJ2-1,TRBV10-3,TGTGCCATCAGGGATAGCGGGAGCCCTTTGAATGAGCAGTTCTTC,CAIRDSGSPLNEQFF
-,TRBD2,TRBJ2-4,TRBV30,TGTGCCTGGGCGACTAGCGACAGAGCCAAAAACATTCAGTACTTC,CAWATSDRAKNIQYF
-,-,TRBJ2-2,TRBV7-9,TGTGCCAGCAGCTTACTCCAGAGCGCGAACACCGGGGAGCTGTTTTTT,CASSLLQSANTGELFF
-,TRBD1,TRBJ1-5,TRBV19,TGTGCCAGTAGCACGGACAGGGATCAGCCCCAGCATTTT,CASSTDRDQPQHF
-,TRBD1,TRBJ2-5,TRBV14,TGTGCCAGCAGCCCTCCCCAGGGGGCAATAAAGACCCAGTACTTC,CASSPPQGAIKTQYF
-,TRBD1,TRBJ1-1,TRBV19,TGTGCCAGTAGTGAGACAGGGACTTTTTTTAACACTGAAGCTTTCTTT,CASSETGTFFNTEAFF
-,-,TRBJ2-7,TRBV6-2/TRBV6-3,TGTGCCAGCAGTTACTCAGAGGGCGAGCAGTACTTC,CASSYSEGEQYF
-,TRBD1,TRBJ1-1,TRBV19,TGTGCCAGTAGTACCTCAAGACAGGGCCCCGCGAACACTGAAGCTTTCTTT,CASSTSRQGPANTEAFF
-,TRBD2,TRBJ2-5,TRBV6-5,TGTGCCAGCATTAGCGGGAGGGCCGGCGAGACCCAGTACTTC,CASISGRAGETQYF
-,-,TRBJ2-7,TRBV18,TGTGCCAGCTCACCAGGAGGACGTAGGAACGAGCAGTACTTC,CASSPGGRRNEQYF
-,TRBD2,TRBJ2-1,TRBV3-1/TRBV3-2,TGTGCCAGCAGCCCGGGGACTAGCATAAGTGAGCAGTTCTTC,CASSPGTSISEQFF
few,-,TRBJ2-7,TRBV19,TGTGCCAGTAGTCGAATCGGTAGCTCCTACGAGCAGTACTTC,CASSRIGSSYEQYF
once,-,TRBJ2-2,TRBV24-1,TGTGCCACCAGTGATTCAGGACTTTACACCGGGGAGCTGTTTTTT,CATSDSGLYTGELFF
few,-,TRBJ1-2,TRBV5-1,TGCGCCAGCAGCTTTGAGAATCCCTATGGCTACACCTTC,CASSFENPYGYTF
-,TRBD2,TRBJ2-3,TRBV27,TGTGCCAGCAGTCAAACCGGGACTAGCCCCACAGATACGCAGTATTTT,CASSQTGTSPTDTQYF
-,-,TRBJ2-2,TRBV7-2,TGTGCCAGCAGCTTGAAGACAGAGCTGTTTTTT,CASSLKTELFF
-,TRBD1,TRBJ1-2,TRBV5-6,TGTGCCAGCAGCTTCGCAGGGGGAGGCTACACCTTC,CASSFAGGGYTF
-,TRBD1,TRBJ2-1,TRBV3-1/TRBV3-2,TGTGCCAGCAGCCCTCGGACAGGGAACTACAATGAGCAGTTCTTC,CASSPRTGNYNEQFF
-,TRBD1,TRBJ1-3,TRBV5-1,TGCGCCAGCAGCTTGGAACCGGGACAGGGGGCGGGAAACACCATATATTTT,CASSLEPGQGAGNTIYF
-,TRBD1,TRBJ2-7,TRBV3-1/TRBV3-2,TGTGCCAGCAGCCCCGGGACAGGGGTCCAGTACTTC,CASSPGTGVQYF
-,-,TRBJ2-3,TRBV7-9,TGTGCCAGCAGCCGCAGGGAAACAGATACGCAGTATTTT,CASSRRETDTQYF
-,TRBD1,TRBJ2-5,TRBV13,TGTGCCAGCAGCTTAGAAACCGGGACAGGGGTAGAGACCCAGTACTTC,CASSLETGTGVETQYF
-,TRBD2,TRBJ2-5,TRBV5-1,TGCGCCAGCAGTTATTACGGACTAGCGGAGGTCGGGGAGACCCAGTACTTC,CASSYYGLAEVGETQYF
-,-,TRBJ2-3,TRBV29-1,TGCAGCGCTTTACCAGGTAGCACAGATACGCAGTATTTT,CSALPGSTDTQYF
-,-,TRBJ2-7,TRBV5-1,TGCGCCAGCAGCTTGGGACTGCCCCCCTACGAGCAGTACTTC,CASSLGLPPYEQYF
-,TRBD1,TRBJ1-1,TRBV5-1,TGCGCCAGCAGCTCGGGACAGGGTACGAACACTGAAGCTTTCTTT,CASSSGQGTNTEAFF
-,-,TRBJ1-5,TRBV19,TGTGCCAGTAGTATAGCGCCCACAGGGTTTAGCAATCAGCCCCAGCATTTT,CASSIAPTGFSNQPQHF
-,-,TRBJ2-7,TRBV28,TGTGCCAGCACCCTCTCAGGTAGTTACGAGCAGTACTTC,CASTLSGSYEQYF
-,-,TRBJ2-7,TRBV28,TGTGCCAGCATGCGGGACTCCTACGAGCAGTACTTC,CASMRDSYEQYF
once,-,TRBJ2-5,TRBV3-1/TRBV3-2,TGTGCCAGCAGCTTCGGGATCCAAGAGACCCAGTACTTC,CASSFGIQETQYF
once,-,TRBJ2-7,TRBV6-1,TGTGCCAGCAGTGAAGCCTCGGTCGGCGGCGAGCAGTACTTC,CASSEASVGGEQYF
-,TRBD2,TRBJ2-2,TRBV28,TGTGCCAGCACCCATTCTAGCGGAAACACCGGGGAGCTGTTTTTT,CASTHSSGNTGELFF
-,-,TRBJ1-1,TRBV20-1,TGCAGTGCTAGGGGCAACACTGAAGCTTTCTTT,CSARGNTEAFF
-,TRBD1,TRBJ1-1,TRBV5-4,TGTGCCAGCAGCCCGGACAGGTTGAACACTGAAGCTTTCTTT,CASSPDRLNTEAFF
-,TRBD2,TRBJ2-1,TRBV19,TGTGCCAGTAGTATGGGTGCCATAGCGGGAGGGCCCAGTGAGCAGTTCTTC,CASSMGAIAGGPSEQFF
-,TRBD1,TRBJ2-3,TRBV4-1,TGCGCCAGCAGCCAACTGACAGGGTCGGATACGCAGTATTTT,CASSQLTGSDTQYF
-,TRBD1,TRBJ1-4,TRBV18,TGTGCCAGCTCACCACCGGCCCGAGGGGGCCTTAATGAAATACTGTTTTTT,CASSPPARGGLNEILFF
once,-,TRBJ1-5,TRBV5-8,TGTGCCAGCAGCACCCAGGGTGATCAGCCCCAGCATTTT,CASSTQGDQPQHF
-,-,TRBJ2-7,TRBV28,TGTGCCAGCAGTTCAGCTAGATACGAGCAGTACTTC,CASSSARYEQYF
-,TRBD1,TRBJ1-1,TRBV28,TGTGCCAGCAGTTTACCCTACGGACAGGGAGCGGCTTTCTTT,CASSLPYGQGAAFF
-,TRBD1,TRBJ2-2,TRBV11-3,TGTGCCAGCAGCCGGACAGGGTCCACCGGGGAGCTGTTTTTT,CASSRTGSTGELFF
-,TRBD1,TRBJ1-1,TRBV19,TGTGCCAGTAGACAACAGAGGGGGCTAATGAACACTGAAGCTTTCTTT,CASRQQRGLMNTEAFF
-,-,TRBJ2-1,TRBV6-4,TGTGCCAGCAGCCTGGACACCCGGACAGAGCAGTTCTTC,CASSLDTRTEQFF
-,TRBD2,TRBJ2-1,TRBV4-1,TGCGCCAGCAGCCATCCCTGGGGACTAGCGGGAGTGAGGTCCTACAATGAGCAGTTCTTC,CASSHPWGLAGVRSYNEQFF
-,TRBD2,TRBJ2-7,TRBV4-3,TGCGCCAGCAGCCAAGACAATAGCGGGAGGAGCTACGAGCAGTACTTC,CASSQDNSGRSYEQYF
-,TRBD1,TRBJ2-7,TRBV7-2,TGTGCCAGCAGCTCACAGGTCGGGACAGGGGAGTTCGAGCAGTACTTC,CASSSQVGTGEFEQYF
-,-,TRBJ1-1,TRBV5-5,TGTGCCAGCAGCTTCCAGGTTTTCTTTTTCTTT,CASSFQVFFFF
-,TRBD1,TRBJ2-3,TRBV7-2,TGTGCCAGCAGCCCTCAATGGGACAGAAGCACAGATACGCAGTATTTT,CASSPQWDRSTDTQYF
-,-,TRBJ1-1,TRBV29-1,TGCAGCGTTGATCAGGGCGTCAGCACTGAAGCTTTCTTT,CSVDQGVSTEAFF
-,-,TRBJ1-5,TRBV28,TGTGCCAGCAGTCCTCCCGGGTTCCCCTCTAATCAGCCCCAGCATTTT,CASSPPGFPSNQPQHF
-,TRBD1,TRBJ2-2,TRBV7-2,TGTGCCAGCAGCTCCTACAGGGGGCGGGACACCGGGGAGCTGTTTTTT,CASSSYRGRDTGELFF
-,TRBD2,TRBJ2-7,TRBV29-1,TGCAGCGCAGAATTACTAGCGGGAGGTTTCTACGAGCAGTACTTC,CSAELLAGGFYEQYF
once,TRBD2,TRBJ2-1,TRBV28,TGTGCCAGCAGGACTAGCGGGAAAGATGAGCAGTTCTTC,CASRTSGKDEQFF
-,-,TRBJ2-5,TRBV11-2,TGTGCCAGCAGCTCGGGGTGGTTGGGGACCCAGTACTTC,CASSSGWLGTQYF